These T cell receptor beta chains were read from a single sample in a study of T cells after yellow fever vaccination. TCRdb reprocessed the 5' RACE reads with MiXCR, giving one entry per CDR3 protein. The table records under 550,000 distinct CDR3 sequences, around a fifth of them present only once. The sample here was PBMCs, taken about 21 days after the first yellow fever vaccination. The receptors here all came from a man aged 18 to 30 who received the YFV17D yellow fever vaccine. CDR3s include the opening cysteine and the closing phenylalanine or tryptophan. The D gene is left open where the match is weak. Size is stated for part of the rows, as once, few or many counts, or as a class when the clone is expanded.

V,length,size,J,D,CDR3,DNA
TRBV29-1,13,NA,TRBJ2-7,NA,CSVVFGGTYEQYF,TGCAGCGTTGTTTTTGGGGGTACCTACGAGCAGTACTTC
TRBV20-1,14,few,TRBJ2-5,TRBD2,CSARVGTRLETQYF,TGCAGTGCTAGAGTTGGGACTAGATTAGAGACCCAGTACTTC
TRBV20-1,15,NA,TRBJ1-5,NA,CSATPLQALTRPQHF,TGCAGTGCTACCCCCCTGCAGGCCCTCACTCGGCCCCAGCATTTT
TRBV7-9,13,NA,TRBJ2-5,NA,CASSLSTFETQYF,TGTGCCAGCAGCTTGAGTACGTTCGAGACCCAGTACTTC
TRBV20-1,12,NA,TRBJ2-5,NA,CSARGVRVTQYF,TGCAGTGCTAGAGGGGTGAGGGTGACCCAGTACTTC
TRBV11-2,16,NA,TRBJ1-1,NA,CASSSSSREMNTEAFF,TGTGCCAGCAGCTCCTCGAGCAGGGAGATGAACACTGAAGCTTTCTTT
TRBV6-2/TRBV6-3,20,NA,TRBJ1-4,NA,CASSYLAMDSAGGTNEKLFF,TGTGCCAGCAGTTACCTCGCCATGGACAGCGCAGGCGGAACTAATGAAAAACTGTTTTTT
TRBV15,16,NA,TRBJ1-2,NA,CATSSRDIDFNYGYTF,TGTGCCACCAGCTCAAGGGACATCGACTTTAACTATGGCTACACCTTC
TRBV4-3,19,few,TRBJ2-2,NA,CASSQGVVTTRGNTGELFF,TGCGCCAGCAGCCAGGGTGTTGTCACAACCCGGGGGAACACCGGGGAGCTGTTTTTT
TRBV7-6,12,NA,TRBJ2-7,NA,CASSLSGFEQYF,TGTGCCAGCAGCCTCTCAGGGTTTGAGCAGTACTTC
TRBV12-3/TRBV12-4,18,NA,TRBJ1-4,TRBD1,CASSRRTGPTFANEKLFF,TGTGCCAGCAGTCGGCGGACAGGGCCCACTTTCGCTAATGAAAAACTGTTTTTT
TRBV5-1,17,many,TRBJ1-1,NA,CASSLGGPGGMNTEAFF,TGCGCCAGCAGCTTGGGGGGTCCCGGGGGCATGAACACTGAAGCTTTCTTT
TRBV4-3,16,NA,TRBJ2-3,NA,CASSQERFLNTDTQYF,TGCGCCAGCAGCCAGGAGCGGTTTCTAAACACAGATACGCAGTATTTT
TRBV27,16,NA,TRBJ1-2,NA,CASSSVRWGANYGYTF,TGTGCCAGCAGCTCAGTCCGTTGGGGGGCTAACTATGGCTACACCTTC
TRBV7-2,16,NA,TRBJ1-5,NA,CASSSRTGRVYQPQHF,TGTGCCAGCAGCAGCCGAACAGGGAGGGTTTATCAGCCCCAGCATTTT
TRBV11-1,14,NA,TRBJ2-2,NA,CACHGRDVSGELFF,TGTGCCTGCCACGGCAGGGATGTTTCCGGGGAGCTGTTTTTT
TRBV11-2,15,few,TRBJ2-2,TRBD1,CASSPRTGPTGELFF,TGTGCCAGCAGCCCTCGGACAGGTCCTACCGGGGAGCTGTTTTTT
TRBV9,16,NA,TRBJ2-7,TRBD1,CASSVDPTGQQYEQYF,TGTGCCAGCAGCGTAGACCCGACAGGGCAACAATACGAGCAGTACTTC
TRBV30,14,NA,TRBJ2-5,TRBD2,CAWSVGLGGETQYF,TGTGCCTGGAGTGTGGGACTAGGGGGAGAGACCCAGTACTTC
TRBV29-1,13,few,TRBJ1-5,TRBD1,CSVGTGGRQPQHF,TGCAGCGTGGGGACAGGGGGCCGGCAGCCCCAGCATTTT
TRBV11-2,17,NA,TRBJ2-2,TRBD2,CASSPFGRGRNTGELFF,TGTGCCAGCAGCCCGTTCGGGCGGGGGAGAAACACCGGGGAGCTGTTTTTT
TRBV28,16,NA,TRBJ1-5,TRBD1,CASTPGTGGGFQPQHF,TGTGCCAGCACTCCCGGGACAGGGGGCGGTTTTCAGCCCCAGCATTTT
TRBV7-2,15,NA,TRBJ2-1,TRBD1,CASSPTWDRGLQQFF,TGTGCCAGCAGCCCAACGTGGGACAGGGGGCTACAGCAGTTCTTC
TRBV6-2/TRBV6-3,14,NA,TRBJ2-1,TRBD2,CASSTRTSTREQFF,TGTGCCAGCAGTACCCGGACTAGCACCCGTGAGCAGTTCTTC
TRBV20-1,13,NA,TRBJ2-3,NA,CSASDVVPDTQYF,TGCAGTGCTAGTGACGTAGTCCCAGATACGCAGTATTTT
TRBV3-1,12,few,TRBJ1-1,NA,CASSHGQGGAFF,TGTGCCAGCAGCCACGGGCAGGGCGGAGCTTTCTTT
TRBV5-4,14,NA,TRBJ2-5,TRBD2,CASMAGGPGGTQYF,TGTGCCAGCATGGCGGGGGGTCCCGGTGGGACCCAGTACTTC
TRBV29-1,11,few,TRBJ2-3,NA,CSVTDQNTQYF,TGCAGCGTCACCGACCAGAATACGCAGTATTTT
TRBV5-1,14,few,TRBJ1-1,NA,CASSTTGLNTEAFF,TGCGCCAGCAGTACGACAGGCTTGAACACTGAAGCTTTCTTT
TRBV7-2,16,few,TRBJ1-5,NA,CASSKLPWENNQPQHF,TGTGCCAGCAGCAAACTGCCCTGGGAGAACAATCAGCCCCAGCATTTT
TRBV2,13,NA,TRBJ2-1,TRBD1,CASSEDRGNEQFF,TGTGCCAGCAGTGAGGACAGGGGTAATGAGCAGTTCTTC
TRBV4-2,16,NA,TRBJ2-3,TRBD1,CASSQIGQGDVGTQYF,TGTGCCAGCAGCCAAATAGGACAGGGCGATGTTGGAACGCAGTATTTT
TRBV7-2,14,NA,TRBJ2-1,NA,CASTPTAIYNEQFF,TGTGCCAGCACCCCGACGGCTATTTACAATGAGCAGTTCTTC
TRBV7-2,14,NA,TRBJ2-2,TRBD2,CASSRLAGSGELFF,TGTGCCAGCAGCCGACTAGCGGGGTCCGGGGAGCTGTTTTTT
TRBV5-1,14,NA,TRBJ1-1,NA,CASSLEPGDTEAFF,TGCGCCAGCAGCTTGGAACCCGGGGACACTGAAGCTTTCTTT
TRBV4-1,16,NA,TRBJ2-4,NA,CASSQDTPGAKNIQYF,TGCGCCAGCAGCCAAGATACCCCAGGGGCCAAAAACATTCAGTACTTC
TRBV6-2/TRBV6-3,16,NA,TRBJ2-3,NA,CASSYSTGLSTDTQYF,TGTGCCAGCAGTTACTCGACCGGCCTAAGCACAGATACGCAGTATTTT
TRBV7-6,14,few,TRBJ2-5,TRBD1,CASSSDRGQETQYF,TGTGCCAGCAGCTCGGACAGGGGGCAAGAGACCCAGTACTTC
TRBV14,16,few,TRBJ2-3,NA,CASSQEDRDFPDTQYF,TGTGCCAGCAGCCAAGAAGATCGGGACTTCCCAGATACGCAGTATTTT
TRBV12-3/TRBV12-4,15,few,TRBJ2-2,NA,CASSYGARNTGELFF,TGTGCCAGCAGTTACGGGGCGAGGAACACCGGGGAGCTGTTTTTT
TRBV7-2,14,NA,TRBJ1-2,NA,CASSLGGAPYGYTF,TGTGCCAGCAGCTTAGGCGGGGCCCCCTATGGCTACACCTTC
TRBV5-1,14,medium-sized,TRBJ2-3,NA,CASSFERGTDTQYF,TGCGCCAGCAGCTTCGAACGAGGCACAGATACGCAGTATTTT
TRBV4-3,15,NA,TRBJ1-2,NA,CASSQEEGAGYGYTF,TGCGCCAGCAGCCAAGAAGAAGGGGCAGGGTATGGCTACACCTTC
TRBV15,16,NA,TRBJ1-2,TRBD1,CATSRVRTGDNYGYTF,TGTGCCACCAGCAGAGTAAGGACAGGGGATAACTATGGCTACACCTTC
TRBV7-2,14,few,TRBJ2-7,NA,CASSPQGGHYEQYF,TGTGCCAGCAGCCCACAGGGGGGGCACTACGAGCAGTACTTC
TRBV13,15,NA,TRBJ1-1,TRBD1,CASSPRQGASTEAFF,TGTGCCAGCAGCCCCCGGCAGGGGGCGAGCACTGAAGCTTTCTTT
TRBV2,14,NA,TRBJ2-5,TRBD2,CASRPAGSQETQYF,TGTGCCAGCAGACCAGCGGGGAGCCAGGAGACCCAGTACTTC
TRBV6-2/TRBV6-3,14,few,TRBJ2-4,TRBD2,CASSYFQTSSIQYF,TGTGCCAGCAGTTACTTCCAGACTAGCTCTATTCAGTACTTC
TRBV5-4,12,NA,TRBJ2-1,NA,CASSQGLNEQFF,TGTGCCAGCAGCCAGGGACTTAATGAGCAGTTCTTC
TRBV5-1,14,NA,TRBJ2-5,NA,CASSDRARLETQYF,TGCGCCAGCAGCGACCGGGCCCGATTAGAGACCCAGTACTTC